The 26 T cell receptor beta chains below come from one sample, sequenced in a study of long-term antiretroviral therapy in people with HIV. Version v3.0 of the immunoSEQ assay was performed at survey level. Profiling relied on immunoSEQ multiplex PCR, and the TCRdb table lists in-frame clones only, not all of them. Of 15,000 to 20,000 clones listed, roughly 80% are singletons. The sequenced sample was unsorted PBMCs, obtained 2.5 years before starting antiretroviral therapy. The receptors shown here come from a woman aged 45-59 years with HIV.

V usage is TRBV10-2 and J usage is TRBJ1-1; D call uncertain. The germline gives CDR1 WSHSY, CDR2 SAAADI. The CDR3 sequence is 14 residues long. The V gene lost 4 bases and the J gene lost 0 bases, with 9 bases spanning the gap. This CDR3 reads CASSVKELNTEAFF. DNA of the CDR3: TGCGCCAGCAGTGTAAAGGAACTGAACACTGAAGCTTTCTTT.

This CDR3 is CASSLVTGPQHF. The CDR3 DNA reads as TGTGCCAGCAGCTTAGTCACCGGGCCCCAGCATTTT. J is TRBJ1-5 and V is TRBV7-9; D ambiguous. The V and J ends lost 1 base and 9 bases respectively, with 7 bases between them. Germline V gene data show CDR1 as SEHNR and CDR2 as FQNEAQ (reference sequence). The CDR3 contains 12 residues.

This rearrangement joins TRBV4-1 to TRBJ2-2; 10 bases map to TRBD1. Looked up from germline, CDR1 is MGHRA and CDR2 is YSYEKL. There are 17 residues in the CDR3. Germline trimming cut 3 bases from V and 4 bases from J; bases unmatched to any gene: 8. CDR3 in DNA: TGCGCCAGCAGCCAGTCCCGGGACAGGGGAACCACCGGGGAGCTGTTTTTT. Translation gives CASSQSRDRGTTGELFF.

This clone is medium-sized within its sample. The chain couples TRBV10-3 to TRBJ1-1; the match to TRBD1 covers 7 bases. This CDR3 has 14 residues. The junction had 9 bases not matched to a gene; V was cut back by 10 bases and J by 1 base. The germline CDR1 and CDR2 sequences are ENHRY and SYGVKD. The CDR3 protein is CASTQGIGNTEAFF. The CDR3 DNA reads TGTGCCAGTACACAGGGGATTGGGAACACTGAAGCTTTCTTT.

This clone has only a few counts. The chain has TRBV7-9 and TRBJ2-3; D is unclear. The CDR3 extends over 14 amino acids. The germline V gene encodes CDR1 SEHNR and CDR2 FQNEAQ (reference sequence). Trimming left V 4 bases short and J 6 bases short, with 14 bases between. The CDR3 region has the DNA TGTGCCAGCAGCTCCCCGGACGCGGAGGATACGCAGTATTTT. This translates into CASSSPDAEDTQYF.

This clone has just a few counts. This chain uses TRBV10-3 with TRBJ1-2; the D is unclear. Trimming pared 2 bases from V and 4 bases from J, leaving 8 bases between. The CDR3 runs 13 residues. The germline V gene has CDR1 ENHRY and CDR2 SYGVKD. Written as DNA, the CDR3 is TGTGCCATCAGTGAGGGACCCCTCTATGGCTACACCTTC. Translated, it gives CAISEGPLYGYTF.

The V and J genes are TRBV11-2 and TRBJ1-5; 9 bases match TRBD1. J lost 5 bases, V lost 4 bases, and 6 bases had no gene match. Germline CDR1 and CDR2: SGHAT and FQNNGV. The CDR3 has 15 residues. DNA of the CDR3: TGTGCCAGCAGCTCTAGGGGGGACAGGGATCAGCCCCAGCATTTT. Translation: CASSSRGDRDQPQHF.

The chain uses TRBV2 and TRBJ1-1; D call uncertain. In germline, CDR1 is SNHLY, CDR2 FYNNEI. Deletions cut 5 bases from V and 2 bases from J, with 12 bases between. This CDR3 comprises 14 residues. The CDR3 DNA reads as TGTGCCAGCAGTTACCTTGGCCCTAACACTGAAGCTTTCTTT. As protein: CASSYLGPNTEAFF.

The gene calls are TRBV18 and TRBJ2-2, with 8 bases fitting TRBD2. V lost 3 bases, J lost 2 bases, and 11 bases stayed unmatched. The CDR3 runs 18 residues. The V gene's germline CDR1 is KGHSH and CDR2 LQKENI. CDR3 in amino acids: CASSPVPPAGGNTGELFF. In DNA, the CDR3 is TGTGCCAGCTCACCCGTTCCCCCGGCGGGGGGAAACACCGGGGAGCTGTTTTTT.

As DNA, the CDR3 is TGTGCCATCAGTACAACAGGGGGCAAACCTTATGGCTACACCTTC. Its protein is CAISTTGGKPYGYTF. The rearrangement links TRBV10-3 to TRBJ1-2; 9 bases map to TRBD1. Germline V gene sequence: CDR1 ENHRY, CDR2 SYGVKD. The CDR3 is made up of 15 amino acids. Trimming took 5 bases from V and 5 from J; bases not matched to a gene: 9.

This chain joins TRBV5-1 and TRBJ2-3, with D possibly being TRBD1 or TRBD2 (5 bases each). V was cut by 9 bases and J by 5 bases, with 16 bases left in between. There are 13 residues in the CDR3. Germline loops: CDR1 SGHRS, CDR2 YFSETQ. This chain's CDR3 is CANKDGTGDTQYF. Written as DNA, the CDR3 is TGCGCCAACAAGGACGGGACGGGAGATACGCAGTATTTT.

To note about this clone: Germline is not matched at one junction end, which may reflect a read error. CDR3: CASSPPDRYNSPLHF. Here the CDR3 DNA reads TGTGCCAGCTCTCCACCGGACAGGTATAATTCACCCCTCCACTTT. The chain couples TRBV18 to TRBJ1-6; 7 bases map to TRBD1. CDR1 and CDR2 (germline): KGHSH, LQKENI. The CDR3 runs to 15 residues.

The chain employs TRBV5-1 and TRBJ2-7; 8 positions agree with TRBD1. V was pared by 7 bases and J by 2 bases, with 5 bases of the junction left unmatched. Germline values: CDR1 SGHRS, CDR2 YFSETQ. This CDR3 is 13 amino acids long. The chain's CDR3 is CASSGTGAYEQYF. The CDR3, as DNA: TGCGCCAGCTCGGGGACAGGTGCCTACGAGCAGTACTTC.

The chain uses TRBV5-1 and TRBJ1-5; 9 positions agree with TRBD1. The length of the CDR3 is 14 residues. Losses at the gene ends were 3 bases for V and 6 bases for J; bases not matched to a gene: 4. The V gene's germline CDR1 is SGHRS and CDR2 YFSETQ. The CDR3 loop reads CASSWTGEGQPQHF. CDR3 bases: TGCGCCAGCAGCTGGACAGGGGAGGGTCAGCCCCAGCATTTT.

The rearrangement uses TRBV5-1 and TRBJ2-5; D gene uncertain. Germline lookup yields CDR1 SGHRS and CDR2 YFSETQ. The V end lost 1 base, the J end lost 3 bases, and 7 bases lay between the germline ends. CDR3 length: 13 residues. The CDR3 DNA reads TGCGCCAGCAGCTTGTTCAGCGAAGAGACCCAGTACTTC. Amino acids: CASSLFSEETQYF.

In its sample, this clone ranks as large (0.1 to 1%). The chain links TRBV2 to TRBJ2-3; TRBD2 might be the D (6 bases). Per germline, CDR1 SNHLY and CDR2 FYNNEI. There are 17 residues in the CDR3. Trimming left V 6 bases short and J 3 bases short, with 22 bases between. The CDR3 reads CASSGSVVGGGTDTQYF. The DNA of the CDR3 is TGTGCCAGCAGCGGGTCGGTAGTGGGGGGTGGAACAGATACGCAGTATTTT.

This clone has a single count. The rearrangement uses TRBV10-3 and TRBJ1-1, with 10 bases identical to TRBD1. This CDR3 region has 17 residues. The J segment lost 3 bases and the V segment lost 6 bases, leaving 13 bases of the junction unmatched. Germline CDR1 reads ENHRY; CDR2 reads SYGVKD. The CDR3 DNA reads TGTGCCATCAGGGACGTGTACGGGACAGGGGAGGACACTGAAGCTTTCTTT. It codes for CAIRDVYGTGEDTEAFF.

This chain uses TRBV5-1 with TRBJ2-7; 15 positions agree with TRBD2. CDR3 length: 16 residues. From germline, CDR1 is SGHRS and CDR2 YFSETQ. Germline trimming cut 3 bases from V and 5 bases from J; bases unmatched to any gene: 6. CDR3 nucleotides: TGCGCCAGCAGCTGGGGGACTAGCGGGGGGCTTGACGAGCAGTACTTC. Amino acid sequence: CASSWGTSGGLDEQYF.

CDR3 protein: CAWSVGRRVGTEAFF. CDR3 sequence (DNA): TGTGCCTGGAGTGTAGGTCGGAGGGTTGGCACTGAAGCTTTCTTT. The chain uses TRBV30 and TRBJ1-1; no clear D gene. This CDR3 contains 15 residues. Germline lookup yields CDR1 GTSNPN and CDR2 SVGIG (reference sequence). V was clipped by 0 bases and J by 4 bases, with 15 bases between them. The full variable domain, completed using reference TRBV30 and TRBJ1-1, is SQTIHQWPATLVQPVGSPLSLECTVEGTSNPNLYWYRQAAGRGLQLLFYSVGIGQISSEVPQNLSASRPQDRQFILSSKKLLLSDSGFYLCAWSVGRRVGTEAFFGQGTRLTVV.

The chain employs TRBV6-5 and TRBJ2-1; TRBD2 is a possible D gene (5 bases). This CDR3 region has 14 residues. Germline V gene data show CDR1 as MNHEY and CDR2 as SVGAGI. Trimming cost V 3 bases and J 4 bases, with 10 bases left between them. DNA for the CDR3: TGTGCCAGCAGTTATGGGCGGGTATACAATGAGCAGTTCTTC. The encoded protein is CASSYGRVYNEQFF.

The rearrangement links TRBV28 to TRBJ2-5; D gene unclear. V dropped 8 bases and J dropped 6 bases, with 10 bases sitting between them. This CDR3 region has 11 residues. Per germline, CDR1 MDHEN and CDR2 SYDVKM. CDR3 nucleotide sequence: TGTGCCAGCCTGGGTCAACAGACCCAGTACTTC. Protein product: CASLGQQTQYF.

The chain recombines TRBV18 with TRBJ1-1; D is unresolved. Per the germline V gene, CDR1 is KGHSH and CDR2 is LQKENI. Trimming took off 2 bases at V and 0 bases at J, with 10 bases between the two ends. The CDR3 length is 15 residues. CDR3 coding DNA: TGTGCCAGCTCACCATTTGAGGGAATGAACACTGAAGCTTTCTTT. Its protein is CASSPFEGMNTEAFF.

The rearrangement joins TRBV5-1 to TRBJ2-7; the D gene is possibly TRBD2 (6 bases). Trimming left V 5 bases short and J 0 bases short, with 12 bases between. Germline values: CDR1 SGHRS, CDR2 YFSETQ. The CDR3 contains 14 residues. CDR3 DNA sequence: TGCGCCAGCAGTCTCGCCGGGAGCTCCTACGAGCAGTACGTC. It codes for CASSLAGSSYEQYV.

The rearrangement joins TRBV4-2 to TRBJ2-5, with D tentatively TRBD2 (6 bases). V lost 6 bases, J lost 5 bases, and 16 bases lay in between. From germline, CDR1 is LGHNA and CDR2 YNFKEQ. The CDR3 consists of 14 residues. The CDR3 sequence: CASSQVGGDETQYF. CDR3 DNA: TGTGCCAGCAGTCAGGTCGGGGGAGACGAGACCCAGTACTTC.

This chain links TRBV4-2 with TRBJ2-5, with TRBD2 identical over 11 bases. The CDR3 spans 17 residues. Germline CDR1 and CDR2: LGHNA and YNFKEQ. V shed 0 bases and J 6 bases; nucleotides not matched to a gene: 9. The CDR3 coding sequence is TGTGCCAGCAGCCAAGATCAGGCTAGCGGGGGGCGGCAGACCCAGTACTTC. Amino acid sequence: CASSQDQASGGRQTQYF.

In this sample, this clone turned up once. The rearrangement joins TRBV6-6 to TRBJ1-5; a weak D match, TRBD1 (6 bases). Germline V gene data show CDR1 as MNHNY and CDR2 as SVGAGI (reference sequence). The CDR3 is 15 amino acids. Trimming removed 6 bases at V and 0 bases at J, with 12 bases between. The CDR3 coding sequence is TGTGCCAGCAGGTGGACAGACGATAGCAATCAGCCCCAGCATTTT. Translated: CASRWTDDSNQPQHF.